The TCR beta chain under discussion was sequenced for a study of blood T cell repertoires in COVID-19. Per the study methods: The assay estimated nucleated cells by amplifying reference gene primers. Assay: immunoSEQ multiplex PCR; the TCRdb copy retains only in-frame clones and omits some. V, J and clone size are taken as reported in that table, and D and trimming were inferred from the DNA itself. The table includes a few hundred thousand clones, just over 85% detected once. Germline V gene sequence: CDR1 LNHNV, CDR2 YYDKDF (reference sequence). With V trimmed by 3 bases and J by 5 bases, 9 bases remained unmatched. The CDR3 runs 17 residues.

The chain is built from TRBV15 and TRBJ2-2; 10 bases match TRBD2. The sample taken for sequencing was PBMCs or T cells enriched from blood (not recorded which). The receptor was isolated from a man aged 25 to 45 who had recovered from COVID-19. The CDR3 here is CATSRLSLAGGTGELFF. CDR3 coding DNA: TGTGCCACCAGCAGGCTTTCCTTAGCGGGAGGTACCGGGGAGCTGTTTTTT.